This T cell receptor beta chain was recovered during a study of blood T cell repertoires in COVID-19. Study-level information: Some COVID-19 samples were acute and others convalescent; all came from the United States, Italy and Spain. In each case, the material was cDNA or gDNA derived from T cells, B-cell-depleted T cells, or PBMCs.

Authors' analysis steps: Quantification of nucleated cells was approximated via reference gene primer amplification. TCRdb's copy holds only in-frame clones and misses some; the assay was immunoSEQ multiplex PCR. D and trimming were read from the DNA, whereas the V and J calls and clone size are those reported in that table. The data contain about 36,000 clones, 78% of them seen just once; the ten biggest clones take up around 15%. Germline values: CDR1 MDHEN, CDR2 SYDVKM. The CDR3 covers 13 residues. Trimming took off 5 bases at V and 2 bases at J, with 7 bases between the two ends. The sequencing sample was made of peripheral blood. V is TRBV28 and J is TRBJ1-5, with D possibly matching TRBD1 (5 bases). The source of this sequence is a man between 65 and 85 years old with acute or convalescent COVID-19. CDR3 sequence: CASSVTGNQPQHF. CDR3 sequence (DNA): TGTGCCAGCAGTGTGACAGGCAATCAGCCCCAGCATTTT.